A single sample gave rise to the 4 T cell receptor beta chains below, sequenced in a study of cytomegalovirus exposure and HLA in healthy donors. PCR was performed using 60 Vbeta and 13 Jbeta primers. TCRdb's copy holds only in-frame clones and misses some; the assay was immunoSEQ multiplex PCR. Of some 190,000 clones listed, around 80% are singletons. Sequencing was performed on PBMCs. Receptors were obtained from a girl aged 5 to 17 in good health and CMV-seropositive.

V gene TRBV2 combines with J gene TRBJ2-2; tentative D call: TRBD1 (6 bases). The germline gives CDR1 SNHLY, CDR2 FYNNEI. Trimming left V 6 bases short and J 3 bases short, with 11 bases between. The CDR3 loop spans 14 amino acids. In DNA form, the CDR3 reads TGTGCCAGCAGGGACGGACAGTACACCGGGGAGCTGTTTTTT. This encodes CASRDGQYTGELFF. Full variable domain (outside the CDR3, taken from reference TRBV2 and TRBJ2-2): EPEVTQTPSHQVTQMGQEVILRCVPISNHLYFYWYRQILGQKVEFLVSFYNNEISEKSEIFDDQFSVERPDGSNFTLKIRSTKLEDSAMYFCASRDGQYTGELFFGEGSRLTVL.

The chain combines TRBV6-1 with TRBJ1-1, with 9 bases fitting TRBD1. This CDR3 comprises 16 residues. Germline V lookup: CDR1 MNHNS, CDR2 SASEGT. V was clipped by 3 bases and J by 6 bases; unmatched bases: 11. The chain's CDR3 is CASSDDRGEVNPEAFF. The CDR3 DNA reads TGTGCCAGCAGTGACGACAGGGGGGAGGTGAATCCTGAAGCTTTCTTT.

This clone appeared a few times. The DNA of the CDR3 is TGTGCCATCAGTTCGGGACAGGCGAATGGCTACACCTTC. This encodes CAISSGQANGYTF. The chain recombines TRBV10-3 with TRBJ1-2; 8 bases are a match to TRBD1. The germline CDR1 and CDR2 sequences are ENHRY and SYGVKD. CDR3 length: 13 amino acids. V lost 5 bases and J lost 6; bases outside the gene matches: 5.

This clone showed up just once. The J gene is TRBJ1-5, the V gene TRBV10-3; a possible D gene is TRBD1 (5 bases). V lost 2 bases and J lost 6, with 14 bases in between. Germline CDR1 ENHRY, CDR2 SYGVKD. The CDR3 covers 15 residues. The CDR3 sequence is CAISEIPGIAQPQHF. CDR3 coding DNA: TGTGCCATCAGTGAGATTCCAGGGATCGCTCAGCCCCAGCATTTT.